The 30 T cell receptor beta chains below all came from one sample that was sequenced in a study of cytomegalovirus exposure and HLA in healthy donors. PCR used 60 Vbeta primers and 13 Jbeta primers. Only in-frame clones appear in the TCRdb table, and some are missing; sequencing was by immunoSEQ multiplex PCR. In the table there are approximately 150,000 clones, about 79% of which are singletons. The sequencing sample was made of PBMCs. All receptors derive from a male donor in good health and CMV-seronegative.

This chain connects TRBV5-1 to TRBJ2-7, with 8 bases fitting TRBD1. The CDR3 consists of 15 residues. CDR1 is SGHRS and CDR2 is YFSETQ in the germline V gene. The J segment lost 2 bases and the V segment lost 0 bases, leaving 4 bases of the junction unmatched. The CDR3 DNA is TGCGCCAGCAGCTTGGCAGGGGGCGTCGCCTACGAGCAGTACTTC. It encodes CASSLAGGVAYEQYF.

V is TRBV19 and J is TRBJ2-2; no clear D. This CDR3 spans 15 amino acids. Germline values: CDR1 LNHDA, CDR2 SQIVND (reference sequence). Trimming left V 3 bases short and J 2 bases short, with 10 bases between. CDR3 residues: CASSILSRNTGELFF. Here the CDR3 DNA reads TGTGCCAGTAGTATCCTTTCTAGAAACACCGGGGAGCTGTTTTTT.

J is TRBJ2-2 and V is TRBV27; D is uncertain. V was pared by 5 bases and J by 3 bases, with 4 bases between. The V gene's germline CDR1 is MNHEY and CDR2 SMNVEV (reference sequence). This CDR3 has 12 amino acids. The chain's CDR3 is CASSLHTGELFF. In nucleotides, the CDR3 is TGTGCCAGCAGTCTCCACACCGGGGAGCTGTTTTTT.

This clone was picked up one time. CDR3 sequence (DNA): TGTGCCGTCCTCCCGGGACAGGGGTACAATGAGCAGTTCTTC. Its translation: CAVLPGQGYNEQFF. The V and J genes are TRBV10-3 and TRBJ2-1, with 10 bases aligning to TRBD1. J gave up 4 bases and V 11 bases, and 8 bases lay outside the gene matches. CDR3 length equals 14 residues. CDR1 and CDR2 from the germline V gene are ENHRY and SYGVKD.

The chain uses TRBV7-2 and TRBJ2-5; 7 bases line up with TRBD2. With V trimmed by 2 bases and J by 4 bases, 7 bases remained unmatched. Germline V gene sequence: CDR1 SGHTA, CDR2 FQGNSA. The CDR3 length is 15 residues. CDR3 protein: CASSLQRGEGETQYF. CDR3 DNA: TGTGCCAGCAGCTTACAACGGGGGGAGGGAGAGACCCAGTACTTC.

This sequence joins TRBV5-4 and TRBJ2-7; the match to TRBD1 covers 7 bases. The ends lost 2 bases at V and 0 bases at J; junction bases unmatched: 5. The CDR3 contains 15 residues. Germline values: CDR1 SGHNT, CDR2 YYREEE (reference sequence). The CDR3 nucleotides read TGTGCCAGCAGCTTTTCCGGGACAGCCTCCTACGAGCAGTACTTC. It is translated as CASSFSGTASYEQYF.

The V and J genes are TRBV5-1 and TRBJ1-1; tentative D call: TRBD1 (5 bases). In germline, CDR1 is SGHRS, CDR2 YFSETQ. This CDR3 spans 14 amino acids. V was clipped by 2 bases and J by 1 base, with 9 bases between them. The CDR3 DNA follows: TGCGCCAGCAGCTTACAAACAGGGAACACTGAAGCTTTCTTT. Protein product: CASSLQTGNTEAFF. The complete variable domain, with remaining parts taken from reference TRBV5-1 and TRBJ1-1, reads KAGVTQTPRYLIKTRGQQVTLSCSPISGHRSVSWYQQTPGQGLQFLFEYFSETQRNKGNFPGRFSGRQFSNSRSEMNVSTLELGDSALYLCASSLQTGNTEAFFGQGTRLTVV.

The genes are TRBV15 and TRBJ2-2, with TRBD1 matching over 7 bases. The V segment lost 3 bases and the J segment 7 bases; nucleotides outside the gene matches: 8. The CDR3 runs 15 residues. CDR1 LNHNV and CDR2 YYDKDF come from the germline V gene (reference sequence). The CDR3 spells CATSRDHRGSGELFF. The CDR3 DNA reads as TGTGCCACCAGCAGGGACCACAGGGGCAGCGGGGAGCTGTTTTTT.

The rearrangement joins TRBV27 to TRBJ2-2; the D gene is possibly TRBD1 (5 bases). The CDR3 runs to 16 residues. Germline values: CDR1 MNHEY, CDR2 SMNVEV (reference sequence). Trimming removed 5 bases from V and 2 bases from J, with 15 bases in between. CDR3 coding DNA: TGTGCCAGCAGTCCAAGACAGTCGGACAACACCGGGGAGCTGTTTTTT. It specifies CASSPRQSDNTGELFF.

The chain combines TRBV28 with TRBJ1-3, with 10 positions matching TRBD1. The CDR3 runs 17 residues. CDR1 is MDHEN and CDR2 is SYDVKM in the germline V gene. The V gene end was trimmed by 4 bases and the J gene end by 4 bases; junction bases not matched to a gene: 10. As DNA, the CDR3 is TGTGCCAGCAGTTCCTGGACAGGGGGAACTGGAGGAAACACCATATATTTT. Amino acid sequence: CASSSWTGGTGGNTIYF.

This chain links TRBV2 with TRBJ1-3, with 9 bases fitting TRBD1. This CDR3 spans 13 amino acids. V lost 8 bases, J lost 4 bases, and 3 bases stayed unmatched. Germline CDR1 and CDR2: SNHLY and FYNNEI. The CDR3 DNA is TGTGCCAGCGAAGACAGGGGGGGAAACACCATATATTTT. Translation gives CASEDRGGNTIYF.

This chain uses TRBV6-5 with TRBJ2-4; 7 bases agree with TRBD2. CDR1 is MNHEY, CDR2 SVGAGI, per germline. This CDR3 is 14 amino acids long. The V and J ends lost 6 bases and 0 bases, in that order; junction bases with no gene match: 2. CDR3 bases: TGTGCCAGCAGCCAGCGGGGAGCCAAAAACATTCAGTACTTC. Encoded protein: CASSQRGAKNIQYF.

This chain links TRBV19 with TRBJ1-2, with D unresolved. The CDR3 runs to 11 residues. Germline V gene sequence: CDR1 LNHDA, CDR2 SQIVND (reference sequence). V was clipped by 8 bases and J by 5 bases, with 9 bases between them. The CDR3 DNA reads TGTGCCAGTCACCACGGTTATGGCTACACCTTC. Translated, it gives CASHHGYGYTF.

The gene calls are TRBV7-9 and TRBJ2-3; the D gene is possibly TRBD2 (7 bases). The CDR3 has 15 residues. Germline values: CDR1 SEHNR, CDR2 FQNEAQ (reference sequence). Trimming pared 5 bases from V and 6 bases from J, leaving 18 bases between. CDR3 coding DNA: TGTGCCAGCAGCACCGAGGGGGGGGGCGCGGATACGCAGTATTTT. Its translation is CASSTEGGGADTQYF.

This chain connects TRBV18 to TRBJ2-3; 7 nucleotides match TRBD2. The CDR3 covers 14 residues. CDR1 is KGHSH and CDR2 is LQKENI in the germline V gene. J gave up 4 bases and V 3 bases, and 4 bases lay outside the gene matches. CDR3 sequence (DNA): TGTGCCAGCTCACCGCCGGCGGGAGCAGATACGCAGTATTTT. Its translation: CASSPPAGADTQYF.

The V gene is TRBV6-5, the J gene TRBJ2-7; 9 nucleotides line up with TRBD2. Germline loops: CDR1 MNHEY, CDR2 SVGAGI. The CDR3 has 15 residues. J was trimmed by 2 bases and V by 7 bases; bases with no gene match: 9. For the CDR3, the DNA is TGTGCCAGCACCCGAGAGAAGCGGGGGGCCTACGAGCAGTACTTC. This gives the protein CASTREKRGAYEQYF.

This clone showed up just a few times. The chain employs TRBV2 and TRBJ2-1; the match to TRBD2 covers 7 bases. Germline CDR1 and CDR2: SNHLY and FYNNEI. V shed 8 bases, J shed 3 bases, and the junction held 1 base outside the gene matches. This CDR3 region has 12 residues. The CDR3 here is CASWEGYNEQFF. CDR3 nucleotides: TGTGCCAGCTGGGAGGGCTACAATGAGCAGTTCTTC. Based on the CDR3 plus reference TRBV2 and TRBJ2-1, the full variable domain is EPEVTQTPSHQVTQMGQEVILRCVPISNHLYFYWYRQILGQKVEFLVSFYNNEISEKSEIFDDQFSVERPDGSNFTLKIRSTKLEDSAMYFCASWEGYNEQFFGPGTRLTVL.

The V and J genes are TRBV30 and TRBJ1-1; 7 bases match TRBD1. Unmatched junction bases numbered 7, after V lost 2 bases and J lost 7 bases. The CDR3 loop spans 13 amino acids. Germline V gene data show CDR1 as GTSNPN and CDR2 as SVGIG (reference sequence). The CDR3 spells CAWSNGQGGEAFF. In nucleotides, the CDR3 is TGTGCCTGGAGTAATGGGCAGGGGGGTGAAGCTTTCTTT.

As to this clone: Relative to the germline gene, one junction end is altered; a read error may explain this. The V gene is TRBV7-9, the J gene TRBJ1-2, with 9 bases fitting TRBD1. The CDR3 runs 16 residues. Germline-derived CDR1 and CDR2 are SEHNR and FQNEAQ (reference sequence). Here the CDR3 DNA reads TGTTCCAGCAGCTTACGTTACAGGGGGCGGTCGGACGGCTACACCTTC. Translated, it gives CSSSLRYRGRSDGYTF.

The rearrangement uses TRBV4-1 and TRBJ2-3; the match to TRBD2 covers 10 bases. The CDR3 loop spans 14 amino acids. Trimming removed 6 bases from V and 6 bases from J; junction bases left unmatched: 6. CDR1 is MGHRA, CDR2 YSYEKL, per germline. CDR3 region: CASSPSGSHDTQYF. The CDR3 DNA reads as TGCGCCAGCAGTCCTAGCGGGAGTCACGATACGCAGTATTTT.

This clone was picked up a small number of times. The CDR3, as DNA: TGTGCCAGCAGCTTGGACAGGATCTCTGGGGCCAACGTCCTGACTTTC. Translating gives CASSLDRISGANVLTF. The chain has TRBV7-9 and TRBJ2-6, with TRBD1 matching over 7 bases. The germline V gene has CDR1 SEHNR and CDR2 FQNEAQ (reference sequence). V shed 3 bases and J 0 bases; nucleotides not matched to a gene: 2. The CDR3 is 16 amino acids.

The J gene is TRBJ1-2, the V gene TRBV9, with D possibly matching TRBD1 (5 bases). Germline CDR1 and CDR2: SGDLS and YYNGEE. The V gene lost 4 bases and the J gene lost 6 bases, with 13 bases spanning the gap. The CDR3 runs to 13 residues. The CDR3 sequence: CASSKTELDGYTF. The CDR3 DNA reads as TGTGCCAGCAGCAAGACAGAACTGGATGGCTACACCTTC.

This clone occurred a few times. This sequence joins TRBV4-3 and TRBJ2-1, with 7 bases fitting TRBD1. Losses at the gene ends were 1 base for V and 5 bases for J; bases not matched to a gene: 11. CDR1 LGHNA and CDR2 YSLEER come from the germline V gene. This CDR3 is built from 17 residues. CDR3 in DNA: TGCGCCAGCAGCCAAGTGTACGGGACAGACATAGACAATGAGCAGTTCTTC. It codes for CASSQVYGTDIDNEQFF.

This sequence joins TRBV30 and TRBJ2-7; 9 positions match TRBD1. The CDR3 consists of 14 residues. The V and J ends lost 5 bases and 7 bases, in that order; junction bases with no gene match: 12. The V gene's germline CDR1 is GTSNPN and CDR2 SVGIG (reference sequence). DNA for the CDR3: TGTGCCTGGTCACCGGGACAGGGCTCTTGGGAGCAGTACTTC. This gives the protein CAWSPGQGSWEQYF. The full variable domain, completed using reference TRBV30 and TRBJ2-7, is SQTIHQWPATLVQPVGSPLSLECTVEGTSNPNLYWYRQAAGRGLQLLFYSVGIGQISSEVPQNLSASRPQDRQFILSSKKLLLSDSGFYLCAWSPGQGSWEQYFGPGTRLTVT.

The J gene is TRBJ2-1, the V gene TRBV19; perhaps TRBD2 as D (6 bases). This CDR3 is built from 11 residues. CDR1 is LNHDA, CDR2 SQIVND, per germline (reference sequence). Deletions cut 10 bases from V and 6 bases from J, with 10 bases between. In nucleotides, the CDR3 is TGTGCCATTGGGACTTCCAATGAGCAGTTCTTC. Encoded protein: CAIGTSNEQFF.

V is TRBV14 and J is TRBJ2-1, with D uncertain. The CDR3 contains 14 residues. CDR1 is SGHDN and CDR2 is FVKESK in the germline V gene. V was cut by 0 bases and J by 8 bases, with 11 bases left in between. CDR3 DNA: TGTGCCAGCAGCCAAGATACAAGAACCGATGAGCAGTTCTTC. This translates into CASSQDTRTDEQFF.

This chain joins TRBV6-6 and TRBJ1-5; 7 nucleotides match TRBD1. Looked up from germline, CDR1 is MNHNY and CDR2 is SVGAGI (reference sequence). V lost 6 bases, J lost 3 bases, and 5 bases stayed unmatched. The CDR3 sequence is 14 residues long. The CDR3 here is CASRGGQTNQPQHF. The CDR3 DNA sequence: TGTGCCAGCAGAGGGGGACAGACCAATCAGCCCCAGCATTTT.

The J gene is TRBJ2-7, the V gene TRBV9; D perhaps matches TRBD2 (6 bases). Germline V CDR1 and CDR2: SGDLS, YYNGEE. The V gene lost 0 bases and the J gene lost 0 bases, with 7 bases spanning the gap. The CDR3 runs to 14 residues. CDR3 sequence reads: CASSVGRVSYEQYF. The DNA of the CDR3 is TGTGCCAGCAGCGTAGGGAGGGTCTCCTACGAGCAGTACTTC.

This clone has more than one count but fewer than ten. The chain links TRBV13 to TRBJ2-5, with D perhaps TRBD1 (7 bases). Trimming removed 5 bases at V and 5 bases at J, with 21 bases between. Germline lookup yields CDR1 PRHDT and CDR2 FYEKMQ (reference sequence). There are 16 residues in the CDR3. The CDR3: CASSPTGEDAGETQYF. CDR3 bases: TGTGCCAGCAGCCCAACAGGGGAGGATGCCGGGGAGACCCAGTACTTC.

The chain carries TRBV11-1 and TRBJ2-7, with 9 bases fitting TRBD2. Trimming removed 5 bases from V and 2 bases from J; junction bases left unmatched: 7. Looked up from germline, CDR1 is SGHAT and CDR2 is FQDESV (reference sequence). This CDR3 contains 15 residues. As DNA, the CDR3 is TGTGCCAGCAGCCCCAATAGCGGGAGTGCCTACGAGCAGTACTTC. Translated, it gives CASSPNSGSAYEQYF.